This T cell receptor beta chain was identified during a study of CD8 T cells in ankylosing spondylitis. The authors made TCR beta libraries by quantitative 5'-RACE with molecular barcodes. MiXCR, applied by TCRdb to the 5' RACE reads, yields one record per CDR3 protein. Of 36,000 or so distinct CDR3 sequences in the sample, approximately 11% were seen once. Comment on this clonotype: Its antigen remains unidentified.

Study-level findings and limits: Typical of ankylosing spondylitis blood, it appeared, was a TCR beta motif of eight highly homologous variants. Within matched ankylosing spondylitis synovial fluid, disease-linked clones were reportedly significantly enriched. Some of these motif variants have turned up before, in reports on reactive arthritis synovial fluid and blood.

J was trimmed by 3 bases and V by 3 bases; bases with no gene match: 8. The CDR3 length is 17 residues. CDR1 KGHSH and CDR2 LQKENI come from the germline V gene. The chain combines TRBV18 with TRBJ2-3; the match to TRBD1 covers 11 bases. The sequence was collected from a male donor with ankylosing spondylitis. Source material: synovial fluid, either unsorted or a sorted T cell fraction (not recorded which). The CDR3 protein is CASSPLGQGAITDTQYF. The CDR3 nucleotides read TGTGCCAGCTCACCTCTAGGACAGGGGGCGATTACAGATACGCAGTATTTT.